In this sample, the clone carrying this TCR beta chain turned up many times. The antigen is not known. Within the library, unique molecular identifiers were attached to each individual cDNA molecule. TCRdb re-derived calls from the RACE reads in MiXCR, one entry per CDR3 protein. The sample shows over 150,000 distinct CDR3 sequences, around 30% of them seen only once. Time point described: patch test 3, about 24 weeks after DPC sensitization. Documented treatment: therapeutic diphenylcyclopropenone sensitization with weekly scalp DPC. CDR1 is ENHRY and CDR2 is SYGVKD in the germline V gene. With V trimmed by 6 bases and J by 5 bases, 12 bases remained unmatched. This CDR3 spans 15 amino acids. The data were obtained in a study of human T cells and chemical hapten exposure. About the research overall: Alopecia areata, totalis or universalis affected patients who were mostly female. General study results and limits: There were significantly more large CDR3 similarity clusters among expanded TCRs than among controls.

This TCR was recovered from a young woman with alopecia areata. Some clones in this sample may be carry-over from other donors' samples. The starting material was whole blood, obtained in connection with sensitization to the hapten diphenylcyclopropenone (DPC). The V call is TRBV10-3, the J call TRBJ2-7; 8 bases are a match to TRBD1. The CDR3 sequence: CAIRGPGQEGDEQYF. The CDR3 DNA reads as TGTGCCATCAGGGGCCCGGGACAGGAAGGCGACGAGCAGTACTTC.